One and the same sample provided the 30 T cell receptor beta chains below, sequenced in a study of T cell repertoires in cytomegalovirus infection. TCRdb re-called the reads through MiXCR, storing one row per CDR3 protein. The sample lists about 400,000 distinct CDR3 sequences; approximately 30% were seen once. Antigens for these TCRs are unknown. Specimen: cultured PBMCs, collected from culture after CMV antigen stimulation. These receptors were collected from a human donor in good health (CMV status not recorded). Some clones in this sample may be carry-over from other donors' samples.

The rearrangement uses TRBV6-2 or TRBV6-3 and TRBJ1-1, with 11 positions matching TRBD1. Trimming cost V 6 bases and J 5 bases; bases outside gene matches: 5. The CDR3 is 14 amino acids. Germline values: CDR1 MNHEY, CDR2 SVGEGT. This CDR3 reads CASSWTGGRTEAFF. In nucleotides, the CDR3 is TGTGCCAGCAGCTGGACAGGGGGCCGAACTGAAGCTTTCTTT.

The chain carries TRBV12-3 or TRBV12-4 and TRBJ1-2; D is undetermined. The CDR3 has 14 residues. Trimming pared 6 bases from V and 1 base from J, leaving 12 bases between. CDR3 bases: TGTGCCAGCAGCCCCTTAGGGATTAACTATGGCTACACCTTC. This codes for CASSPLGINYGYTF.

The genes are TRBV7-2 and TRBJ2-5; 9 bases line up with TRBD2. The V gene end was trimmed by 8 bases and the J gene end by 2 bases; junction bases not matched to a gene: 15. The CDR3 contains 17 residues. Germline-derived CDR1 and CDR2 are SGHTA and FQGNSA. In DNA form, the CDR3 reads TGTGCCAGCGACATAGGGGCGGGAGGGTTACAACAAGAGACCCAGTACTTC. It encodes CASDIGAGGLQQETQYF.

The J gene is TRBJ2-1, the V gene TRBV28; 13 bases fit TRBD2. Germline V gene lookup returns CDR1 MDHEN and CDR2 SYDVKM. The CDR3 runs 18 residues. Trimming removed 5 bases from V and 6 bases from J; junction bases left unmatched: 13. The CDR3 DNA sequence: TGTGCCAGCAGTGCTCCGCTTCGACTAGCGGGAGGAGGCAATGAGCAGTTCTTC. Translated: CASSAPLRLAGGGNEQFF.

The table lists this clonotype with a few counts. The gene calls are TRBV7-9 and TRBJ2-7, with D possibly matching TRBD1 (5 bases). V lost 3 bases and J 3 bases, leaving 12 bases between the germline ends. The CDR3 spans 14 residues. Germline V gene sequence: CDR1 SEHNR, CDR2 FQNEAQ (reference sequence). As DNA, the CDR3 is TGTGCCAGCAGCTTCAGGGCGCGGTACTACGAGCAGTACTTC. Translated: CASSFRARYYEQYF.

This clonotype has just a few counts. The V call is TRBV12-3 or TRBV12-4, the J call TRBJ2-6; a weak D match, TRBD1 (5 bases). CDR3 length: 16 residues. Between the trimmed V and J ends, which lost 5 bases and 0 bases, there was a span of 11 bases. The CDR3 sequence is CASSTDSNSGANVLTF. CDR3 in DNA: TGTGCCAGCAGTACCGACAGTAACTCTGGGGCCAACGTCCTGACTTTC.

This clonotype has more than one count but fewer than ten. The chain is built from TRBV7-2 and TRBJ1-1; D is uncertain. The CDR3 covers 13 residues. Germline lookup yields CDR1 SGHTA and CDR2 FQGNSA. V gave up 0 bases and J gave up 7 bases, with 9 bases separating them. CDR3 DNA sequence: TGTGCCAGCAGCTTAGCTTGGCGAGATGAAGCTTTCTTT. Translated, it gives CASSLAWRDEAFF.

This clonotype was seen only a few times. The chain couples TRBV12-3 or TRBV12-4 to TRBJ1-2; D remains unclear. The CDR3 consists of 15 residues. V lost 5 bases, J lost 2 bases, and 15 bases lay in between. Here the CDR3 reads CASSQPGPQNYGYTF. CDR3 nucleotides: TGTGCCAGCAGTCAGCCTGGACCCCAGAACTATGGCTACACCTTC.

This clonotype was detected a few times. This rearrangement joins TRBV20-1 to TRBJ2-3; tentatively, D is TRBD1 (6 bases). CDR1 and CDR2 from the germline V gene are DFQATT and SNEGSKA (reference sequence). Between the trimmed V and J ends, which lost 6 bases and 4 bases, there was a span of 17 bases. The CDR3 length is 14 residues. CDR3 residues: CSAVLGAGSDTQYF. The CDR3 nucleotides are TGCAGTGCCGTTCTGGGGGCTGGATCAGATACGCAGTATTTT.

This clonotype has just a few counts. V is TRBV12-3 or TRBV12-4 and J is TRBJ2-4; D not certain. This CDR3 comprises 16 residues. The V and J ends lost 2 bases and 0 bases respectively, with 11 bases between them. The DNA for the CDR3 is TGTGCCAGCAGTTTAAGGTCTTCCTCAGCCAAAAACATTCAGTACTTC. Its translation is CASSLRSSSAKNIQYF.

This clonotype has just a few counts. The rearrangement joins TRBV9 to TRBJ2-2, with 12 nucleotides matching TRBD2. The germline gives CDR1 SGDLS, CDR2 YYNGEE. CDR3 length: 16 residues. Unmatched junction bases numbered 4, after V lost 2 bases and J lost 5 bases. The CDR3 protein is CASSVSSGRGTGELFF. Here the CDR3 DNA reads TGTGCCAGCAGCGTCTCTAGCGGGAGGGGAACCGGGGAGCTGTTTTTT.

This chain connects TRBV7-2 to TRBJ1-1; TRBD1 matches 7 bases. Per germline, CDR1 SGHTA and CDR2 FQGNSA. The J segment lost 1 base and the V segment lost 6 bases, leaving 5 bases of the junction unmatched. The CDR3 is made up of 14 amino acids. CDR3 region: CASRTGSANTEAFF. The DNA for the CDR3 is TGTGCCAGCAGGACAGGGTCGGCGAACACTGAAGCTTTCTTT.

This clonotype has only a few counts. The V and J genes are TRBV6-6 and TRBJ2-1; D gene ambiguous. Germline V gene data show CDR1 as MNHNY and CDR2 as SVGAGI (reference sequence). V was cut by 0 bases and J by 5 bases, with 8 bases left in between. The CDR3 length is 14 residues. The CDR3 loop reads CASSYSTRNNEQFF. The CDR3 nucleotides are TGTGCCAGCAGTTACTCGACAAGAAACAATGAGCAGTTCTTC.

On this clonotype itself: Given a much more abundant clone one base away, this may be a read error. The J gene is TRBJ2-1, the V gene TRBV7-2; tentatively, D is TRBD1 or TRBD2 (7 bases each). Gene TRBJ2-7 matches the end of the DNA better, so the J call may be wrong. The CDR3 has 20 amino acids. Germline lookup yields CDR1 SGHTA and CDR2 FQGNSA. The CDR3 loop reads CASSSNRDSRRESSYNEQYF. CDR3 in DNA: TGTGCCAGCAGCTCTAACCGGGACAGCCGGCGGGAGAGCTCCTACAATGAGCAGTACTTC.

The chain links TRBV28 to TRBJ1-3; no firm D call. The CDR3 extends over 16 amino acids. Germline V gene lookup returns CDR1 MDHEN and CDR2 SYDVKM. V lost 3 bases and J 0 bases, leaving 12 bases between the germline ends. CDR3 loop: CASSFVAESSGNTIYF. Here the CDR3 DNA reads TGTGCCAGCAGTTTTGTGGCGGAAAGCTCTGGAAACACCATATATTTT. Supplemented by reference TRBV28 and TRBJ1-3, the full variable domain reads DVKVTQSSRYLVKRTGEKVFLECVQDMDHENMFWYRQDPGLGLRLIYFSYDVKMKEKGDIPEGYSVSREKKERFSLILESASTNQTSMYLCASSFVAESSGNTIYFGEGSWLTVV.

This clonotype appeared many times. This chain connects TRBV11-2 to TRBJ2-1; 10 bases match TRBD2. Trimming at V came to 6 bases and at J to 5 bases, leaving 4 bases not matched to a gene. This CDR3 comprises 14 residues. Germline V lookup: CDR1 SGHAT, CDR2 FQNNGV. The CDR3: CASRWTSGNNEQFF. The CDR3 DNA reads TGTGCCAGCAGATGGACTAGCGGAAACAATGAGCAGTTCTTC.

CDR3 residues: CASSQVWGSRYEQYF. DNA of the CDR3: TGCGCCAGCAGCCAAGTCTGGGGGTCCCGCTACGAGCAGTACTTC. V usage is TRBV4-1 and J usage is TRBJ2-7; D may correspond to TRBD1 or TRBD2 (5 bases each). V lost 1 base, J lost 3 bases, and 13 bases lay in between. CDR1 is MGHRA and CDR2 is YSYEKL in the germline V gene. The CDR3 covers 15 residues.

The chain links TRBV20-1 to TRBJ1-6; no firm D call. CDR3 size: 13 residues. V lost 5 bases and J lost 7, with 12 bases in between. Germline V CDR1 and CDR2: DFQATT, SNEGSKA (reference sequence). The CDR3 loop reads CSASGTENSPLHF. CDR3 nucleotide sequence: TGCAGTGCTTCCGGCACAGAGAATTCACCCCTCCACTTT.

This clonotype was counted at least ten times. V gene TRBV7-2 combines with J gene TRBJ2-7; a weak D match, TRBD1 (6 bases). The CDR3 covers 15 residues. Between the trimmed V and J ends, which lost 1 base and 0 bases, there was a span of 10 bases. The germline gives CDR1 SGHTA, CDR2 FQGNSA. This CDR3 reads CASSLGTASSYEQYV. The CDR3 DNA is TGTGCCAGCAGCTTAGGGACAGCGAGCTCCTACGAGCAGTACGTC.

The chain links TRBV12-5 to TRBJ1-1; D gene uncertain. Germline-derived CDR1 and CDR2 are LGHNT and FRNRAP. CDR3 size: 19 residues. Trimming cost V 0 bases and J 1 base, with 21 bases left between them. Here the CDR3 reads CASGLVWALREVKNTEAFF. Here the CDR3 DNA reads TGTGCTAGTGGTTTGGTATGGGCCCTGAGGGAGGTTAAGAACACTGAAGCTTTCTTT.

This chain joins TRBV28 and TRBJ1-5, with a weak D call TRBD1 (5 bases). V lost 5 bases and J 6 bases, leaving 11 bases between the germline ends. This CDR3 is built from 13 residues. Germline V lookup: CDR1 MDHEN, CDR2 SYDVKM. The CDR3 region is CASSGGEGQPQHF. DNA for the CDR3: TGTGCCAGCAGTGGGGGGGAAGGTCAGCCCCAGCATTTT.

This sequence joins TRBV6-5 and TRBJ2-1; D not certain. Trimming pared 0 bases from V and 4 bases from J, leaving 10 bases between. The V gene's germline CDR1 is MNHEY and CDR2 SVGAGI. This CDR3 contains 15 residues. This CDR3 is CASSYSSPLYNEQFF. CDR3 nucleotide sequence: TGTGCCAGCAGTTACTCATCGCCTTTGTACAATGAGCAGTTCTTC.

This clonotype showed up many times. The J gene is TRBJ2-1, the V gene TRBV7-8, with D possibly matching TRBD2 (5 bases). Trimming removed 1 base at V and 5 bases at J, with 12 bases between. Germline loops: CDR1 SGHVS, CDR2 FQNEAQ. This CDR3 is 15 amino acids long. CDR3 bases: TGTGCCAGCAGCTTAGTCGGAGGAAGGAACAATGAGCAGTTCTTC. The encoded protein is CASSLVGGRNNEQFF.

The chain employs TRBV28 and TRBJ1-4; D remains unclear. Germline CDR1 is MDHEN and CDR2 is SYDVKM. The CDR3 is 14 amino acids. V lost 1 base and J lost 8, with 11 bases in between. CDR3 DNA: TGTGCCAGCAGTTTATCGGGGAGTGGCGAAAAACTGTTTTTT. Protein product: CASSLSGSGEKLFF.

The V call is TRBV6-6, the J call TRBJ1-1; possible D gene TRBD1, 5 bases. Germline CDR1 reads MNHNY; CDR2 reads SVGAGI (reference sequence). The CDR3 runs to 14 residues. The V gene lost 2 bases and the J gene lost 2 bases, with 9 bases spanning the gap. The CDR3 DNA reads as TGTGCCAGCAGTTACCAGGGCATAAACACTGAAGCTTTCTTT. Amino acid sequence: CASSYQGINTEAFF.

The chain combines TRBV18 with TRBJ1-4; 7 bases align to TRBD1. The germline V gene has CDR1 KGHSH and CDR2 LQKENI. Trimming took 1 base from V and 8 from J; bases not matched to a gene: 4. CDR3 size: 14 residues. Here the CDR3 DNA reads TGTGCCAGCTCACCACGTACAGGGGTGGAAAAACTGTTTTTT. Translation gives CASSPRTGVEKLFF.

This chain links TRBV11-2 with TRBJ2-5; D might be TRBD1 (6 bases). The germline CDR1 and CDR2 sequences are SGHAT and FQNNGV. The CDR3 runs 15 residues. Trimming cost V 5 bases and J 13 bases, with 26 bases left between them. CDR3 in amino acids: CASSKLPGQGPGPYF. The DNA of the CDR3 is TGTGCCAGCAGCAAACTTCCGGGGCAGGGGCCGGGCCCGTACTTC. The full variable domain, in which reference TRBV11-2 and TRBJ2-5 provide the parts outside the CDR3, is EAGVAQSPRYKIIEKRQSVAFWCNPISGHATLYWYQQILGQGPKLLIQFQNNGVVDDSQLPKDRFSAERLKGVDSTLKIQPAKLEDSAVYLCASSKLPGQGPGPYFGPGTRLLVL.

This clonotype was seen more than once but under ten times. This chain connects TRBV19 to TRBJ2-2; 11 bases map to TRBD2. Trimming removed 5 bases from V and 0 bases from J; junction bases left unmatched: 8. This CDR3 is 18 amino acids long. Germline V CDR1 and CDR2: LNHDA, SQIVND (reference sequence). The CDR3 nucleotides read TGTGCCAGTAGTTTAAAGGGACTAGCGGCCGCGAACACCGGGGAGCTGTTTTTT. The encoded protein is CASSLKGLAAANTGELFF.

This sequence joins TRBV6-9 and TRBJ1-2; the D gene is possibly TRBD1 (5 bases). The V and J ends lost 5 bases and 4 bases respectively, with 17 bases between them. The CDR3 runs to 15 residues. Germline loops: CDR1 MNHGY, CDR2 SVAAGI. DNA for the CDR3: TGTGCCAGCAGTCGTAGAGAGACAGAAGCCTATGGCTACACCTTC. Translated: CASSRRETEAYGYTF.

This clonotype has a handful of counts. CDR3 sequence: CATSDLGTSAYNEQFF. The DNA for the CDR3 is TGTGCCACCAGTGATTTAGGGACTAGCGCTTACAATGAGCAGTTCTTC. The chain is built from TRBV24-1 and TRBJ2-1; 10 bases map to TRBD2. Germline CDR1 is KGHDR and CDR2 is SFDVKD. V shed 1 base and J 4 bases; nucleotides not matched to a gene: 3. The CDR3 spans 16 residues.